Below, 29 T cell receptor beta chains from the same sample are listed, as sequenced in a study of blood T cell repertoires in COVID-19. The repertoire was sequenced with immunoSEQ multiplex PCR; TCRdb's copy has only in-frame clones and lacks some. The sample lists 150,000 to 200,000 clones, 88% occurring once. Sequencing used PBMCs or T cells enriched from blood (not recorded which). The receptors come from a woman younger than 35 who had recovered from COVID-19.

The CDR3 DNA reads TGTGCCAGCAGCCCGGATATGGGCAATCGTCGGGGGGACAACTATGGCTACACCTTC. Encoded protein: CASSPDMGNRRGDNYGYTF. V usage is TRBV5-8 and J usage is TRBJ1-2; D is possibly TRBD1 (5 bases). Germline V CDR1 and CDR2: SGHTS, YDEGEE. CDR3 length: 19 residues. Trimming removed 4 bases from V and 2 bases from J, with 27 bases in between.

V is TRBV28 and J is TRBJ2-1; 7 bases align to TRBD2. Germline V gene lookup returns CDR1 MDHEN and CDR2 SYDVKM. Unmatched junction bases numbered 6, after V lost 3 bases and J lost 7 bases. The CDR3 contains 14 residues. This chain's CDR3 is CASSFRTSVNEQFF. The CDR3 region has the DNA TGTGCCAGCAGTTTCAGGACTAGTGTTAATGAGCAGTTCTTC.

The J gene is TRBJ1-5, the V gene TRBV28; D ambiguous. The CDR3 runs to 13 residues. CDR1 is MDHEN and CDR2 is SYDVKM in the germline V gene. V dropped 6 bases and J dropped 3 bases, with 9 bases sitting between them. CDR3 DNA sequence: TGTGCCAGCAGCCCTATTACCAATCAGCCCCAGCATTTT. Its protein product is CASSPITNQPQHF.

The V gene is TRBV9, the J gene TRBJ2-5; TRBD1 agrees at 8 bases. Trimming at V came to 3 bases and at J to 1 base, leaving 8 bases not matched to a gene. Germline values: CDR1 SGDLS, CDR2 YYNGEE. CDR3 size: 16 residues. CDR3 sequence reads: CASSAILGTGQETQYF. The DNA of the CDR3 is TGTGCCAGCAGCGCTATCCTAGGGACAGGCCAAGAGACCCAGTACTTC.

The rearrangement links TRBV29-1 to TRBJ2-1; 11 bases are shared with TRBD2. The CDR3 length is 16 residues. Germline V gene lookup returns CDR1 SQVTM and CDR2 ANQGSEA. V lost 0 bases to trimming and J lost 6 bases; unmatched junction nucleotides: 7. CDR3 nucleotide sequence: TGCAGCGTTGAAGATAGAGGGCTAGCGGGAGGCAATGAGCAGTTCTTC. As protein: CSVEDRGLAGGNEQFF.

The chain employs TRBV29-1 and TRBJ1-1, with D possibly TRBD1 on 5 matching bases. CDR3 size: 13 residues. Between the trimmed V and J ends, which lost 3 bases and 4 bases, there was a span of 12 bases. Per the germline V gene, CDR1 is SQVTM and CDR2 is ANQGSEA. The CDR3: CSVDPPTVTEAFF. CDR3 nucleotide sequence: TGCAGCGTTGACCCCCCGACAGTCACTGAAGCTTTCTTT.

The gene calls are TRBV7-9 and TRBJ1-2; TRBD1 is a possible D gene (5 bases). The CDR3 covers 15 residues. The germline V gene has CDR1 SEHNR and CDR2 FQNEAQ (reference sequence). V lost 2 bases, J lost 4 bases, and 14 bases lay in between. The CDR3 loop reads CASSLRQGLSYGYTF. In nucleotides, the CDR3 is TGTGCCAGCAGCTTAAGGCAGGGACTTTCCTATGGCTACACCTTC.

The chain recombines TRBV28 with TRBJ2-5; possible D gene TRBD1, 6 bases. The CDR3 sequence is 17 residues long. Germline lookup yields CDR1 MDHEN and CDR2 SYDVKM. Trimming took off 7 bases at V and 1 base at J, with 22 bases between the two ends. Written as DNA, the CDR3 is TGTGCCAGCACTTCGGGCGGCTTGGGACATATCCAAGAGACCCAGTACTTC. This sequence encodes CASTSGGLGHIQETQYF.

The chain uses TRBV19 and TRBJ2-7; D remains ambiguous. Per the germline V gene, CDR1 is LNHDA and CDR2 is SQIVND (reference sequence). The CDR3 totals 16 residues. V was pared by 3 bases and J by 0 bases, with 15 bases between. The CDR3 sequence is CASSMQEGPSSYEQYF. CDR3 DNA: TGTGCCAGTAGTATGCAGGAAGGCCCGAGCTCCTACGAGCAGTACTTC. The whole variable domain, remainder taken from reference TRBV19 and TRBJ2-7, is DGGITQSPKYLFRKEGQNVTLSCEQNLNHDAMYWYRQDPGQGLRLIYYSQIVNDFQKGDIAEGYSVSREKKESFPLTVTSAQKNPTAFYLCASSMQEGPSSYEQYFGPGTRLTVT.

The V and J genes are TRBV23-1 and TRBJ2-3; 8 positions match TRBD2. TRBV23-1 has ORF status, its function being uncertain. The CDR3 has 18 residues. With 2 bases clipped from V and 0 bases from J, the junction kept 10 bases outside the gene matches. The CDR3 DNA reads as TGCGCCAGCAGTCAACCCGGGACTAGTCATCCAAGCACAGATACGCAGTATTTT. Translated: CASSQPGTSHPSTDTQYF.

The chain links TRBV19 to TRBJ1-2, with 8 bases that match TRBD1. CDR3 size: 15 residues. The V segment lost 6 bases and the J segment 2 bases; nucleotides outside the gene matches: 8. Germline CDR1 LNHDA, CDR2 SQIVND (reference sequence). The CDR3 nucleotides are TGTGCCAGTAGCCGACAGGGGAGATCCAACTATGGCTACACCTTC. Protein product: CASSRQGRSNYGYTF. Full variable domain (outside the CDR3, taken from reference TRBV19 and TRBJ1-2): DGGITQSPKYLFRKEGQNVTLSCEQNLNHDAMYWYRQDPGQGLRLIYYSQIVNDFQKGDIAEGYSVSREKKESFPLTVTSAQKNPTAFYLCASSRQGRSNYGYTFGSGTRLTVV.

The CDR3 DNA sequence: TGTGCCAGCACCGGGTCGGGGAACACTGAAGCTTTCTTT. It translates to CASTGSGNTEAFF. V usage is TRBV18 and J usage is TRBJ1-1; D unclear. Trimming took 8 bases from V and 1 from J, leaving 11 bases between them. The CDR3 is 13 amino acids. In germline, CDR1 is KGHSH, CDR2 LQKENI.

The rearrangement uses TRBV24-1 and TRBJ1-2; 8 nucleotides match TRBD1. Looked up from germline, CDR1 is KGHDR and CDR2 is SFDVKD. The CDR3 covers 11 residues. V dropped 5 bases and J dropped 8; count of bases not matched to a gene: 0. The CDR3 DNA is TGTGCCACCAGTGGACAGGGGGGCTACACCTTC. It yields the protein CATSGQGGYTF.

J is TRBJ2-7 and V is TRBV2; possible D gene TRBD2, 8 bases. Germline lookup yields CDR1 SNHLY and CDR2 FYNNEI. With 6 bases removed from V and 8 bases from J, the gap between germline ends came to 20 bases. CDR3 size: 14 residues. The CDR3 here is CASRSRQGLDKQYF. CDR3 bases: TGTGCCAGCAGGTCCAGACAGGGACTAGACAAGCAGTACTTC.

This clone was seen a few times. This rearrangement joins TRBV28 to TRBJ2-3, with no clear D. Germline assignment: CDR1 MDHEN and CDR2 SYDVKM. The CDR3 length is 17 residues. V was cut by 3 bases and J by 1 base, with 17 bases left in between. The CDR3 is CASSFFVGLEGTDTQYF. In DNA, the CDR3 is TGTGCCAGCAGTTTCTTTGTGGGTCTAGAGGGCACAGATACGCAGTATTTT.

The J gene is TRBJ1-4, the V gene TRBV4-3, with D uncertain. The CDR3 has 16 amino acids. Germline V gene lookup returns CDR1 LGHNA and CDR2 YSLEER. V lost 0 bases and J lost 8, with 16 bases in between. This chain's CDR3 is CASSQDIDPSGEKLFF. Here the CDR3 DNA reads TGCGCCAGCAGCCAAGATATAGATCCCTCGGGGGAAAAACTGTTTTTT.

The gene calls are TRBV27 and TRBJ2-6, with 8 bases aligning to TRBD1. CDR3 length: 16 amino acids. The ends lost 7 bases at V and 0 bases at J; junction bases unmatched: 5. CDR1 MNHEY and CDR2 SMNVEV come from the germline V gene (reference sequence). The CDR3 DNA follows: TGTGCCAGCACGACAGGGGCTATCTCTGGGGCCAACGTCCTGACTTTC. It specifies CASTTGAISGANVLTF.

The genes are TRBV20-1 and TRBJ1-1; D is ambiguous. The CDR3 extends over 10 amino acids. Germline loops: CDR1 DFQATT, CDR2 SNEGSKA (reference sequence). CDR3 bases: TGCAGAGGTGACAATGATGAAGCTTTCTTT. This translates into CRGDNDEAFF.

The chain couples TRBV5-4 to TRBJ2-1, with 10 bases matching TRBD2. Trimming at V came to 0 bases and at J to 6 bases, leaving 3 bases not matched to a gene. The germline gives CDR1 SGHNT, CDR2 YYREEE (reference sequence). This CDR3 is 15 amino acids long. The CDR3 sequence is CASSLEASGSNEQFF. The CDR3, as DNA: TGTGCCAGCAGCTTGGAGGCTAGCGGGAGCAATGAGCAGTTCTTC.

On this clone itself: Compared with germline, one end of the junction differs, possibly owing to a read error. The chain carries TRBV5-1 and TRBJ2-3; 8 bases align to TRBD2. Per germline, CDR1 SGHRS and CDR2 YFSETQ. The CDR3 totals 17 residues. This chain's CDR3 is CASTLGRGDPRRDTQYF. The CDR3 DNA is TGCGCCAGCACCTTGGGGCGGGGGGACCCAAGACGAGATACGCAGTATTTT.

The chain is built from TRBV2 and TRBJ2-1; D may be TRBD2 (7 bases). CDR1 SNHLY and CDR2 FYNNEI come from the germline V gene. The V and J ends lost 9 bases and 6 bases respectively, with 18 bases between them. The CDR3 extends over 14 amino acids. CDR3 nucleotides: TGTGCCAGTGGGGGAGGGGGACTACGCAATGAGCAGTTCTTC. Its protein is CASGGGGLRNEQFF. Complete variable domain (other parts from reference TRBV2 and TRBJ2-1): EPEVTQTPSHQVTQMGQEVILRCVPISNHLYFYWYRQILGQKVEFLVSFYNNEISEKSEIFDDQFSVERPDGSNFTLKIRSTKLEDSAMYFCASGGGGLRNEQFFGPGTRLTVL.

In nucleotides, the CDR3 is TGTGCCAGTAGTATGGGCAGGGCTAACTATGGCTACACCTTC. Protein product: CASSMGRANYGYTF. V gene TRBV19 combines with J gene TRBJ1-2; D possibly corresponds to TRBD1 (5 bases). The V gene's germline CDR1 is LNHDA and CDR2 SQIVND (reference sequence). Trimming left V 3 bases short and J 0 bases short, with 8 bases between. The CDR3 extends over 14 amino acids.

The V gene is TRBV6-2 or TRBV6-3, the J gene TRBJ2-5, with 8 bases identical to TRBD2. Germline V gene lookup returns CDR1 MNHEY and CDR2 SVGEGT. With 2 bases clipped from V and 2 bases from J, the junction kept 10 bases outside the gene matches. The CDR3 is made up of 17 amino acids. The CDR3 loop reads CASSYVSGGSLQETQYF. The CDR3 nucleotides read TGTGCCAGCAGTTACGTGAGCGGGGGCTCCCTTCAAGAGACCCAGTACTTC.

The gene calls are TRBV6-5 and TRBJ1-1; 12 bases line up with TRBD1. Germline-derived CDR1 and CDR2 are MNHEY and SVGAGI. The CDR3 has 14 residues. J lost 12 bases, V lost 5 bases, and 10 bases had no gene match. The CDR3 coding sequence is TGTGCCAGCAGTCCGGGACAGGGGGCGGTTTGGACTTTCTTT. Its translation is CASSPGQGAVWTFF.

This rearrangement joins TRBV5-1 to TRBJ1-3, with TRBD1 as a possible D gene (5 bases). V dropped 0 bases and J dropped 3 bases, with 13 bases sitting between them. Germline V lookup: CDR1 SGHRS, CDR2 YFSETQ. The CDR3 runs 16 residues. Here the CDR3 DNA reads TGCGCCAGCAGCTTGGAGCTCAGGGTCGGTGGAAACACCATATATTTT. Translating gives CASSLELRVGGNTIYF.

This clone was seen more than once but under ten times. This sequence joins TRBV7-9 and TRBJ2-7; 10 bases are a match to TRBD2. The CDR3 has 16 amino acids. Germline lookup yields CDR1 SEHNR and CDR2 FQNEAQ (reference sequence). Trimming took 5 bases from V and 1 from J; bases not matched to a gene: 8. The CDR3 DNA follows: TGTGCCAGCAGCAATGGGACTAGCGAGCCATCCTACGAGCAGTACTTC. Translated: CASSNGTSEPSYEQYF.

This clone was observed a few times. V is TRBV7-2 and J is TRBJ1-5; no firm D call. V lost 2 bases to trimming and J lost 0 bases, with 20 bases between them. Germline values: CDR1 SGHTA, CDR2 FQGNSA. CDR3 size: 19 residues. The CDR3 bases are TGTGCCAGCAGCTTATGGGTCTACGGGGATGCAAATAGCAATCAGCCCCAGCATTTT. The encoded protein is CASSLWVYGDANSNQPQHF.

The V and J genes are TRBV5-8 and TRBJ1-5; TRBD1 matches at 7 bases. J was trimmed by 5 bases and V by 4 bases; bases with no gene match: 3. The CDR3 length is 13 residues. The V gene's germline CDR1 is SGHTS and CDR2 YDEGEE. CDR3 sequence reads: CASSVTGDQPQHF. The CDR3 region has the DNA TGTGCCAGCAGCGTAACAGGGGATCAGCCCCAGCATTTT.

This chain uses TRBV4-2 with TRBJ2-6; D is possibly TRBD2 (5 bases). The CDR3 runs to 17 residues. Germline CDR1 is LGHNA and CDR2 is YNFKEQ. The V and J ends lost 0 bases and 0 bases respectively, with 9 bases between them. CDR3 DNA sequence: TGTGCCAGCAGCCAAGAAAGCGGTTACTCTGGGGCCAACGTCCTGACTTTC. It yields the protein CASSQESGYSGANVLTF.